This T cell receptor (beta chain) is drawn from a study of blood T cell repertoires in COVID-19. Study at large: Nucleic acid was either cDNA or gDNA, and it came from T cells, B-cell-depleted T cells, or PBMCs.

Measured with immunoSEQ multiplex PCR; TCRdb has only the in-frame clones, and not every one. Here the sample spans hundreds of thousands of clones, approximately 90% being singletons. This CDR3 has 16 amino acids. The germline CDR1 and CDR2 sequences are SGDLS and YYNGEE. The V gene end was trimmed by 3 bases and the J gene end by 0 bases; junction bases not matched to a gene: 6. This receptor was identified in a woman between 18 and 30 years old with acute or convalescent COVID-19. The sequencing input was peripheral blood. The chain combines TRBV9 with TRBJ2-4, with 7 positions matching TRBD1. The CDR3 nucleotides are TGTGCCAGCAGCGCGGCGACAGGGTTAGCCAAAAACATTCAGTACTTC. Amino acid sequence: CASSAATGLAKNIQYF.